Below, 4 T cell receptor beta chains from the same sample are listed, as sequenced in a study of cytomegalovirus exposure and HLA in healthy donors. The primer mix had 60 Vbeta and 13 Jbeta primers. Method: immunoSEQ multiplex PCR; TCRdb's copy keeps in-frame clones and lacks some. The sample lists over 120,000 clones, 75% to 85% occurring once. The sequenced material came from PBMCs. The receptors here all came from a man aged 45-60 years in good health and CMV-seronegative.

This rearrangement joins TRBV5-6 to TRBJ1-5; TRBD1 matches at 8 bases. The CDR3 length is 15 residues. CDR1 and CDR2 (germline): SGHDT, YYEEEE. V was pared by 2 bases and J by 6 bases, with 7 bases of the junction left unmatched. The DNA for the CDR3 is TGTGCCAGCAGCTTCTATGTGACAGGGGCTCAGCCCCAGCATTTT. Its protein is CASSFYVTGAQPQHF. Full variable domain (remainder filled in from reference TRBV5-6 and TRBJ1-5): DAGVTQSPTHLIKTRGQQVTLRCSPKSGHDTVSWYQQALGQGPQFIFQYYEEEERQRGNFPDRFSGHQFPNYSSELNVNALLLGDSALYLCASSFYVTGAQPQHFGDGTRLSIL.

This sequence joins TRBV27 and TRBJ2-5, with TRBD2 matching over 8 bases. CDR1 and CDR2 from the germline V gene are MNHEY and SMNVEV (reference sequence). CDR3 size: 15 residues. V shed 6 bases, J shed 1 base, and the junction held 7 bases outside the gene matches. CDR3 amino acids: CASRKTSGVQETQYF. CDR3 bases: TGTGCCAGCAGAAAAACTAGCGGAGTCCAAGAGACCCAGTACTTC.

The table lists this clone with a count of one. The genes are TRBV19 and TRBJ1-5; 8 nucleotides agree with TRBD1. Germline V CDR1 and CDR2: LNHDA, SQIVND (reference sequence). The CDR3 spans 15 residues. Trimming at V came to 7 bases and at J to 3 bases, leaving 8 bases not matched to a gene. The CDR3 nucleotides are TGTGCCAGTACCGAGGGACAGGTAATCAATCAGCCCCAGCATTTT. Protein product: CASTEGQVINQPQHF.

The J gene is TRBJ2-7, the V gene TRBV5-1; no reliable D call. The germline V and J ends were trimmed by 3 bases and 6 bases, with 13 bases remaining between them. CDR1 SGHRS and CDR2 YFSETQ come from the germline V gene. This CDR3 comprises 13 residues. Here the CDR3 DNA reads TGCGCCAGCAGCTCCCTATCTCTGTCCGAGCAGTACTTC. Translating gives CASSSLSLSEQYF.